The 25 T cell receptor beta chains presented below share a single source sample, sequenced in a study of shared clonotypes between healthy human individuals. The table came from immunoSEQ multiplex PCR; TCRdb's copy has only in-frame clones and leaves some out. Among more than 2 million clones listed, approximately 95% were seen once. Sequenced sample: naive CD4+ T cells sorted from blood. This sample's subset: CD45RA+ positively selected. These receptors originate from a man in his late teens or twenties in good health.

The chain carries TRBV5-1 and TRBJ1-2, with 10 nucleotides matching TRBD1. The CDR3 consists of 15 residues. The ends lost 1 base at V and 8 bases at J; junction bases unmatched: 8. Germline assignment: CDR1 SGHRS and CDR2 YFSETQ. The CDR3 protein is CASSLSGTGVKGYTF. For the CDR3, the DNA is TGCGCCAGCAGCTTGTCAGGGACAGGGGTGAAGGGCTACACCTTC.

V usage is TRBV27 and J usage is TRBJ1-5; 9 positions agree with TRBD1. With V trimmed by 8 bases and J by 7 bases, 6 bases remained unmatched. This CDR3 has 13 amino acids. Germline CDR1 reads MNHEY; CDR2 reads SMNVEV (reference sequence). The CDR3 region is CASRDRGEQPQHF. The CDR3 DNA sequence: TGTGCCAGCCGAGACAGGGGGGAACAGCCCCAGCATTTT.

The V call is TRBV9, the J call TRBJ2-3, with no clear D. This CDR3 comprises 10 residues. Trimming pared 1 base from V and 10 bases from J, leaving 4 bases between. Looked up from germline, CDR1 is SGDLS and CDR2 is YYNGEE. The CDR3 here is CASSVWAQYF. CDR3 DNA: TGTGCCAGCAGCGTATGGGCGCAGTATTTT.

A few counts support this clone. The chain combines TRBV19 with TRBJ1-2; D is unresolved. The CDR3 is made up of 14 amino acids. Germline-derived CDR1 and CDR2 are LNHDA and SQIVND (reference sequence). Trimming removed 6 bases at V and 4 bases at J, with 15 bases between. The CDR3 DNA follows: TGTGCCAGTAGCTCCCTTCCGGGCATCTATGGCTACACCTTC. This encodes CASSSLPGIYGYTF.

This sequence joins TRBV11-2 and TRBJ2-7, with D tentatively TRBD1 (6 bases). The CDR3 has 15 amino acids. The germline V gene has CDR1 SGHAT and CDR2 FQNNGV. Between the trimmed V and J ends, which lost 0 bases and 0 bases, there was a span of 9 bases. CDR3 residues: CASSLDRGPSYEQYF. CDR3 in DNA: TGTGCCAGCAGCTTAGACAGGGGTCCCTCCTACGAGCAGTACTTC.

V is TRBV5-1 and J is TRBJ2-5, with 7 bases aligning to TRBD1. The CDR3 contains 16 residues. The V gene end was trimmed by 0 bases and the J gene end by 2 bases; junction bases not matched to a gene: 7. Germline V CDR1 and CDR2: SGHRS, YFSETQ. This CDR3 is CASSLAGDRPQETQYF. Written as DNA, the CDR3 is TGCGCCAGCAGCTTGGCCGGGGACAGACCTCAAGAGACCCAGTACTTC. The entire variable domain, with the rest obtained from reference TRBV5-1 and TRBJ2-5, is as follows: KAGVTQTPRYLIKTRGQQVTLSCSPISGHRSVSWYQQTPGQGLQFLFEYFSETQRNKGNFPGRFSGRQFSNSRSEMNVSTLELGDSALYLCASSLAGDRPQETQYFGPGTRLLVL.

The rearrangement links TRBV7-6 to TRBJ2-1; possible D gene TRBD2, 7 bases. Trimming stripped 3 bases from V and 8 bases from J, with 14 bases between. CDR1 SGHVS and CDR2 FNYEAQ come from the germline V gene. CDR3 size: 14 residues. The CDR3 is CASSFLRGGDEQFF. The CDR3 DNA reads TGTGCCAGCAGCTTCCTCAGGGGAGGGGATGAGCAGTTCTTC.

This clone was observed many times. Other DNA sequences from this sample encode an identical CDR3 as well. This chain connects TRBV18 to TRBJ2-5; D gene uncertain. The length of the CDR3 is 11 residues. V lost 3 bases, J lost 2 bases, and 1 base lay in between. CDR1 is KGHSH and CDR2 is LQKENI in the germline V gene. The CDR3 sequence is CASSPQETQYF. The CDR3 coding sequence is TGTGCCAGCTCACCTCAAGAGACCCAGTACTTC.

This chain joins TRBV15 and TRBJ2-7; D is tentatively TRBD1 or TRBD2 (5 bases each). This CDR3 contains 14 residues. The germline gives CDR1 LNHNV, CDR2 YYDKDF (reference sequence). Trimming took 5 bases from V and 7 from J, leaving 18 bases between them. DNA of the CDR3: TGTGCCACCAGCGAGGGCCGAGGAAGGGGTGAGCAGTACTTC. This gives the protein CATSEGRGRGEQYF.

Remarks on this clone: Within the sample, other DNA sequences also encode this same CDR3. V gene TRBV6-1 combines with J gene TRBJ1-5; D call uncertain. There are 14 residues in the CDR3. The V gene's germline CDR1 is MNHNS and CDR2 SASEGT. Trimming took off 2 bases at V and 2 bases at J, with 7 bases between the two ends. CDR3 protein: CASSENQGNQPQHF. For the CDR3, the DNA is TGTGCCAGCAGTGAAAACCAGGGCAATCAGCCCCAGCATTTT.

CDR3 sequence reads: CASSWATGVGNTIYF. CDR3 in DNA: TGTGCCAGCAGCTGGGCGACAGGGGTAGGAAACACCATATATTTT. The genes are TRBV5-4 and TRBJ1-3, with 8 bases lining up with TRBD1. The germline CDR1 and CDR2 sequences are SGHNT and YYREEE (reference sequence). This CDR3 is built from 15 residues. The V segment lost 3 bases and the J segment 4 bases; nucleotides outside the gene matches: 6. Together with reference TRBV5-4 and TRBJ1-3, the CDR3 gives the full variable domain: ETGVTQSPTHLIKTRGQQVTLRCSSQSGHNTVSWYQQALGQGPQFIFQYYREEENGRGNFPPRFSGLQFPNYSSELNVNALELDDSALYLCASSWATGVGNTIYFGEGSWLTVV.

The chain couples TRBV4-1 to TRBJ1-2; perhaps TRBD1 as D (6 bases). The germline gives CDR1 MGHRA, CDR2 YSYEKL. CDR3 length: 15 residues. With 3 bases removed from V and 4 bases from J, the gap between germline ends came to 15 bases. CDR3 nucleotides: TGCGCCAGCAGCCAGAGTCTTACAGGGACCTATGGCTACACCTTC. Its translation is CASSQSLTGTYGYTF.

This clone has just one count. The gene calls are TRBV4-3 and TRBJ2-7; 7 bases map to TRBD1. The germline CDR1 and CDR2 sequences are LGHNA and YSLEER. J was trimmed by 2 bases and V by 6 bases; bases with no gene match: 4. The CDR3 consists of 13 residues. The CDR3 coding sequence is TGCGCCAGCAGGGGGACAGAAGCCTACGAGCAGTACTTC. Translated, it gives CASRGTEAYEQYF.

This rearrangement joins TRBV7-2 to TRBJ1-2; D might be TRBD1 (6 bases). Germline V gene lookup returns CDR1 SGHTA and CDR2 FQGNSA. The ends were cut back, 0 bases at V and 0 bases at J, with 8 bases in the middle. CDR3 length equals 15 residues. CDR3 nucleotide sequence: TGTGCCAGCAGCTTAGCAGGGACACCTAACTATGGCTACACCTTC. Translated, it gives CASSLAGTPNYGYTF.

This clone was picked up a small number of times. The chain links TRBV28 to TRBJ2-7; TRBD1 matches at 8 bases. This CDR3 has 14 residues. Germline-derived CDR1 and CDR2 are MDHEN and SYDVKM. V gave up 5 bases and J gave up 5 bases; unmatched junction bases: 8. The CDR3 here is CASSPPGGRNEQYF. The CDR3 DNA sequence: TGTGCCAGCAGTCCTCCAGGGGGCAGGAACGAGCAGTACTTC.

The J gene is TRBJ1-6, the V gene TRBV16, with 8 bases lining up with TRBD1. Looked up from germline, CDR1 is KGHSY and CDR2 is FQNENV. The CDR3 totals 15 residues. V lost 4 bases, J lost 10 bases, and 9 bases stayed unmatched. The CDR3 region is CASSPRAGQGSPLHF. Written as DNA, the CDR3 is TGTGCCAGCAGCCCCCGTGCAGGACAGGGCTCACCCCTCCACTTT. Supplemented by reference TRBV16 and TRBJ1-6, the full variable domain reads GEEVAQTPKHLVRGEGQKAKLYCAPIKGHSYVFWYQQVLKNEFKFLISFQNENVFDETGMPKERFSAKCLPNSPCSLEIQATKLEDSAVYFCASSPRAGQGSPLHFGNGTRLTVT.

In DNA form, the CDR3 reads TGTGCCAGCAGTGTATTGGTCGGCTACACCTTC. Residues: CASSVLVGYTF. The chain uses TRBV2 and TRBJ1-2, with no clear D. Germline V gives CDR1 SNHLY, CDR2 FYNNEI. Trimming removed 4 bases at V and 8 bases at J, with 8 bases between. The CDR3 is 11 amino acids.

A remark on this clone: Additional DNA sequences in this sample encode the identical CDR3. This chain links TRBV6-5 with TRBJ2-7, with 8 bases identical to TRBD2. Germline-derived CDR1 and CDR2 are MNHEY and SVGAGI. V shed 6 bases, J shed 1 base, and the junction held 2 bases outside the gene matches. The CDR3 runs to 13 residues. Written as DNA, the CDR3 is TGTGCCAGCAGGCCGGGGGGGTCCTACGAGCAGTACTTC. As protein: CASRPGGSYEQYF.

The chain has TRBV18 and TRBJ1-5, with a tentative D call TRBD1 (5 bases). The CDR3 covers 16 residues. The V gene lost 3 bases and the J gene lost 4 bases, with 16 bases spanning the gap. CDR1 KGHSH and CDR2 LQKENI come from the germline V gene. The CDR3, as DNA: TGTGCCAGCTCACCGAACCTAGGGGATCTTAATCAGCCCCAGCATTTT. Translating gives CASSPNLGDLNQPQHF.

This clone has a single count. The chain employs TRBV10-2 and TRBJ2-1; TRBD2 aligns across 15 bases. V lost 7 bases, J lost 6 bases, and 4 bases stayed unmatched. CDR1 is WSHSY, CDR2 SAAADI, per germline. The CDR3 spans 15 residues. CDR3 in DNA: TGCGCCAGCACAGGACTAGCGGGAGGGGGCAATGAGCAGTTCTTC. Its protein product is CASTGLAGGGNEQFF.

The gene calls are TRBV28 and TRBJ2-7; 9 bases align to TRBD1. The length of the CDR3 is 15 residues. V lost 6 bases, J lost 3 bases, and 9 bases stayed unmatched. Germline V gene lookup returns CDR1 MDHEN and CDR2 SYDVKM. This chain's CDR3 is CASSPGDRDIYEQYF. CDR3 in DNA: TGTGCCAGCAGCCCCGGGGACAGGGACATCTACGAGCAGTACTTC.

This chain links TRBV6-1 with TRBJ2-2, with TRBD1 identical over 10 bases. The CDR3 is 15 amino acids. V shed 6 bases, J shed 5 bases, and the junction held 6 bases outside the gene matches. Germline CDR1 reads MNHNS; CDR2 reads SASEGT. The CDR3: CASSSGQGTTGELFF. The CDR3, as DNA: TGTGCCAGCAGCTCGGGACAGGGGACTACCGGGGAGCTGTTTTTT.

This chain joins TRBV19 and TRBJ2-1; no clear D gene. Trimming removed 3 bases at V and 3 bases at J, with 12 bases between. CDR1 and CDR2 (germline): LNHDA, SQIVND (reference sequence). This CDR3 is 15 amino acids long. CDR3 protein: CASSIGFTFYNEQFF. As DNA, the CDR3 is TGTGCCAGTAGTATCGGCTTTACCTTCTACAATGAGCAGTTCTTC. Complete variable domain (other parts from reference TRBV19 and TRBJ2-1): DGGITQSPKYLFRKEGQNVTLSCEQNLNHDAMYWYRQDPGQGLRLIYYSQIVNDFQKGDIAEGYSVSREKKESFPLTVTSAQKNPTAFYLCASSIGFTFYNEQFFGPGTRLTVL.

The chain employs TRBV5-4 and TRBJ2-6; D is unclear. CDR3 length: 15 residues. The V end was cut by 4 bases, the J end by 1 base, with 9 bases between. Per germline, CDR1 SGHNT and CDR2 YYREEE (reference sequence). CDR3 coding DNA: TGTGCCAGCAGCCCGCGAAGTTCTGGGGCCAACGTCCTGACTTTC. Residues: CASSPRSSGANVLTF.

This clone was counted once. The CDR3 reads CASSSLKSPYNADTQYF. CDR3 coding DNA: TGTGCCAGCAGCTCCTTAAAGTCCCCTTACAATGCTGATACGCAGTATTTT. The chain uses TRBV5-6 and TRBJ2-3; D unclear. CDR1 is SGHDT, CDR2 YYEEEE, per germline. The V end was cut by 3 bases, the J end by 6 bases, with 23 bases between. The CDR3 spans 17 residues. Supplemented by reference TRBV5-6 and TRBJ2-3, the full variable domain reads DAGVTQSPTHLIKTRGQQVTLRCSPKSGHDTVSWYQQALGQGPQFIFQYYEEEERQRGNFPDRFSGHQFPNYSSELNVNALLLGDSALYLCASSSLKSPYNADTQYFGPGTRLTVL.